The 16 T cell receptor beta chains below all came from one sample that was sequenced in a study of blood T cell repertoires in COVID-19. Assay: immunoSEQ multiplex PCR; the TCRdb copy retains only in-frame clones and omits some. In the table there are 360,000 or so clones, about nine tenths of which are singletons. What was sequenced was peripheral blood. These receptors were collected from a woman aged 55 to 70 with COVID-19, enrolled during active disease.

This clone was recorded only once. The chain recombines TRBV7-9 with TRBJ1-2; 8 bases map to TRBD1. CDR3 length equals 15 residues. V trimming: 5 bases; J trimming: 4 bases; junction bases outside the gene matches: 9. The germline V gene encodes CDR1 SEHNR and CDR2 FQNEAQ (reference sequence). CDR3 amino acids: CASSRAGTGGYGYTF. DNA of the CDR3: TGTGCCAGCAGCCGCGCCGGGACAGGCGGCTATGGCTACACCTTC.

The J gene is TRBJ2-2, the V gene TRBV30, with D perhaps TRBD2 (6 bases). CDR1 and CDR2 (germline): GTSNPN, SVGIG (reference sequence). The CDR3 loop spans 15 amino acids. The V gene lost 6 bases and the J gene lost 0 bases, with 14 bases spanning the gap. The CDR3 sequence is CACPGRGANTGELFF. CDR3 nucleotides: TGTGCCTGTCCCGGGCGGGGAGCGAACACCGGGGAGCTGTTTTTT. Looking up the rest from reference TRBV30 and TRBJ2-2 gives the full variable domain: SQTIHQWPATLVQPVGSPLSLECTVEGTSNPNLYWYRQAAGRGLQLLFYSVGIGQISSEVPQNLSASRPQDRQFILSSKKLLLSDSGFYLCACPGRGANTGELFFGEGSRLTVL.

CDR3 nucleotide sequence: TGCGCCAGCAGTGTAGCGGGGGGGCCCACAGATACGCAGTATTTT. Translation gives CASSVAGGPTDTQYF. This chain uses TRBV5-1 with TRBJ2-3, with 11 bases matching TRBD2. The CDR3 is 15 residues long. Germline CDR1 is SGHRS and CDR2 is YFSETQ. Germline trimming cut 5 bases from V and 2 bases from J; bases unmatched to any gene: 4.

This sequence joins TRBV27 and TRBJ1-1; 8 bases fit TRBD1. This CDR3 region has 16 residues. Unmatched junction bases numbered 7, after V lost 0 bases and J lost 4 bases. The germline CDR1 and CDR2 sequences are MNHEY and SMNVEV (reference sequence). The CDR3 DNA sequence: TGTGCCAGCAGTTTATCTCAGGGGGCGCGTGGCACTGAAGCTTTCTTT. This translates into CASSLSQGARGTEAFF.

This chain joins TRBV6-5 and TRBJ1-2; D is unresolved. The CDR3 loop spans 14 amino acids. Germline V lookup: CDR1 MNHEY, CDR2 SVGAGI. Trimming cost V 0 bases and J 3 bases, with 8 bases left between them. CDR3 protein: CASSYSGGDYGYTF. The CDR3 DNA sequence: TGTGCCAGCAGTTACTCTGGCGGTGACTATGGCTACACCTTC.

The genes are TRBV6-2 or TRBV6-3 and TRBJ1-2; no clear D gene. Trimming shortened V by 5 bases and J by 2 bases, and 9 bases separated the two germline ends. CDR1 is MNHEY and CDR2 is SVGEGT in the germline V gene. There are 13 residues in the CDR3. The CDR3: CASSGTENYGYTF. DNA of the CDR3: TGTGCCAGCAGTGGTACAGAAAACTATGGCTACACCTTC.

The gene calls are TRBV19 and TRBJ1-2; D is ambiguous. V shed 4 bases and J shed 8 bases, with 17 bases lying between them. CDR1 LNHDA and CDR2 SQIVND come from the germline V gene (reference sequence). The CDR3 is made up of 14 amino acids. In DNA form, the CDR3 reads TGTGCCAGTAGTACCCGTACGCGGGCGGACGGCTACACCTTC. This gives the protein CASSTRTRADGYTF.

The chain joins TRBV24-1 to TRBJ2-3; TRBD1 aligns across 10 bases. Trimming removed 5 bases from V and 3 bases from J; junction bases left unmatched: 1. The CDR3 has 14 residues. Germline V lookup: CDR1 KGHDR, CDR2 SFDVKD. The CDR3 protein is CATSGTGGTDTQYF. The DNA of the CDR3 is TGTGCCACCAGTGGGACAGGGGGAACAGATACGCAGTATTTT.

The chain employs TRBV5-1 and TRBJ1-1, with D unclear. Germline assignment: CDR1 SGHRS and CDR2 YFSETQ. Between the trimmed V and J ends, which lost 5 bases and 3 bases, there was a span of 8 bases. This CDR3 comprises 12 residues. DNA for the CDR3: TGCGCCAGCAGTCGGGAAGACACTGAAGCTTTCTTT. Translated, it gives CASSREDTEAFF. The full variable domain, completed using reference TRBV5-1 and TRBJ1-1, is KAGVTQTPRYLIKTRGQQVTLSCSPISGHRSVSWYQQTPGQGLQFLFEYFSETQRNKGNFPGRFSGRQFSNSRSEMNVSTLELGDSALYLCASSREDTEAFFGQGTRLTVV.

The CDR3, as DNA: TGTGCCAGTATAAAACAGGGGTTCGATGAGCAGTTCTTC. The encoded protein is CASIKQGFDEQFF. The rearrangement links TRBV19 to TRBJ2-1, with TRBD1 matching 7 bases. The CDR3 extends over 13 amino acids. Looked up from germline, CDR1 is LNHDA and CDR2 is SQIVND (reference sequence). Unmatched junction bases numbered 8, after V lost 7 bases and J lost 8 bases.

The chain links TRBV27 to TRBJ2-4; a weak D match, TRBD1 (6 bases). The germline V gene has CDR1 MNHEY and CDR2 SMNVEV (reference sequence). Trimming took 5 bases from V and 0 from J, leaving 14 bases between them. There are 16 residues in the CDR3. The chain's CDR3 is CASSRIGQLAKNIQYF. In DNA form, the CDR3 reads TGTGCCAGCAGTCGAATTGGACAGCTAGCCAAAAACATTCAGTACTTC.

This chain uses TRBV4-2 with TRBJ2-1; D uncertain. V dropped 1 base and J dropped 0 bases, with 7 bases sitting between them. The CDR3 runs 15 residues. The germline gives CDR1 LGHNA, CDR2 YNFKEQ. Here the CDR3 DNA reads TGTGCCAGCAGCCAAGGCTATAGCTCCTACAATGAGCAGTTCTTC. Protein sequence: CASSQGYSSYNEQFF.

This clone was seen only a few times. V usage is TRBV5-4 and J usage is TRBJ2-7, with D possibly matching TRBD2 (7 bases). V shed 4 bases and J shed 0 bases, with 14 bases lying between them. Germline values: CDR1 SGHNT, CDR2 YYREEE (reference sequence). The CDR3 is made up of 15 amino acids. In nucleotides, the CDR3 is TGTGCCAGCAGCACCGGGGGGCCAAGCTCCTACGAGCAGTACTTC. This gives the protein CASSTGGPSSYEQYF.

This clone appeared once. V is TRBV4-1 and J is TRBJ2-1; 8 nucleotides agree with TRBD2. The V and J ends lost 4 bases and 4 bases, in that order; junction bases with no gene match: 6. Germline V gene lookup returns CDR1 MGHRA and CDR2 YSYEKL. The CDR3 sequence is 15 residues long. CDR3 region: CASSLSSGEYNEQFF. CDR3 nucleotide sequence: TGCGCCAGCAGCCTAAGTAGCGGGGAGTACAATGAGCAGTTCTTC.

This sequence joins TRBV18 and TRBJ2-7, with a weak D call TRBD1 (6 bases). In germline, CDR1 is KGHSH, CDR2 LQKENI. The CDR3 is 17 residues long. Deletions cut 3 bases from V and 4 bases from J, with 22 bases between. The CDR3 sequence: CASSPNLLRGNSYEQYF. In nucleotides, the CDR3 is TGTGCCAGCTCACCCAACCTCCTAAGGGGGAATTCGTACGAGCAGTACTTC.

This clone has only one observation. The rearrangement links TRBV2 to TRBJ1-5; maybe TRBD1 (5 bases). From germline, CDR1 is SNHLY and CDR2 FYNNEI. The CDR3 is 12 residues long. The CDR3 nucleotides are TGTGCAAGCCGGCGGGGCAGCCAGCCCCAGCATTTT. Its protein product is CASRRGSQPQHF.